This T cell receptor beta chain originates from a study of monozygotic twins with cystic fibrosis. Study overall: Library input was 2.5 to 3.5 micrograms of fragmented DNA, with approximately 16 PCR cycles.

Only in-frame clones appear in the TCRdb table, and some are missing; sequencing was by immunoSEQ multiplex PCR. The sample lists fewer than 30,000 clones, about nine tenths seen once, with 0.45% to 0.65% in the top ten. Germline assignment: CDR1 SGHDT and CDR2 YYEEEE. The germline V and J ends were trimmed by 0 bases and 6 bases, with 7 bases remaining between them. CDR3 length equals 12 residues. Study-wide results and limits: Co-twins had the most similar V usage for 13 of 16 pairs, J for 8.

Worth noting for this clone: Its antigen is unidentified.

The sequencing input was blood. The sequence came from a girl aged 2 to 10 with cystic fibrosis. The J gene is TRBJ2-7, the V gene TRBV5-6, with D uncertain. The CDR3 spells CASSLGPGEQYF. CDR3 DNA: TGTGCCAGCAGCTTGGGCCCGGGCGAGCAGTACTTC.